This T cell receptor (beta chain) originates from a study of cytomegalovirus exposure and HLA in healthy donors. Study results and caveats: In a later analysis, parvovirus B19, influenza, CMV and Epstein-Barr virus appeared linked to several top co-occurrence clusters. Rates of TCR association differed by HLA locus in a later analysis, with DRB1 highest and HLA-C lowest.

The study ran its PCR with 60 Vbeta and 13 Jbeta primers. TCRdb's table, derived via immunoSEQ multiplex PCR, lists solely in-frame clones and lacks some. Here the sample spans about 160,000 clones, roughly four fifths being singletons. Worth noting for this clone: Antigen specificity is unknown.

This receptor was taken from a woman aged 18-29 years in good health and CMV-seronegative. The material sequenced was PBMCs.

The CDR3 spells CASRGQGASTNEKLFF. The CDR3 bases are TGTGCCAGCAGGGGACAGGGTGCCTCAACTAATGAAAAACTGTTTTTT. The chain links TRBV2 to TRBJ1-4, with 9 positions matching TRBD1. The J segment lost 0 bases and the V segment lost 6 bases, leaving 5 bases of the junction unmatched. CDR1 and CDR2 (germline): SNHLY, FYNNEI. The CDR3 contains 16 residues.